The following is a T cell receptor (beta chain) sequence with its context. The antigen it binds to is not known. Base qualities are missing; no much larger clone stands one base away. Separate from the approximately 730-subject first cohort, the validation cohort of 120 subjects was the group to which the donors belonged. This sample stems from a study of cytomegalovirus exposure and HLA in healthy donors (dated by TCRdb to the late 2010s). Regarding the study in general: According to a later analysis, the 120 validation repertoires were produced on the same platform as the 666 repertoires of the first cohort. The study aimed to test whether cataloging public T cell receptors could reveal signatures of past pathogen exposure. A separate validation cohort of roughly 120 different subjects was used in addition to the roughly 670-subject first cohort. The study combined high-throughput TCR immunosequencing, statistical association of individual TCRs with disease status, and machine learning to predict cytomegalovirus infection status.

CDR1 and CDR2, looked up from the germline V gene, are MNHEY and SVGAGI. Measured from the cysteine to the phenylalanine, the CDR3 is 14 residues long. Only CDR3 DNA is held: 42 bases, read in frame from base 1. The junction shows trimming of 6 bases on V and 4 bases on J, and the gene matches do not reach 3 bases of it. Library preparation used the immunoSEQ multiplex PCR assay. For the original study's pipeline: To diagnose cytomegalovirus status from the catalog of TCR beta chain sequences, a statistical classification framework was built. Imported from immuneACCESS, the table was reduced by TCRdb to in-frame sequences with V and J called. These copies leave out some clones; in studies compared against another copy, an unresolved V gene accounts for under half, and the cause of the remainder is not known. The V and J calls and the clone size are those of that table, but D and trimming were determined from the DNA. Counted in this sample were some 80,000 clones; approximately 96% of them appeared once. The ten largest clonotypes hold roughly 1.3% of the sample.

Beyond this particular receptor, the publication reports: In both the original and validation cohorts, the classifier was reported to diagnose cytomegalovirus status with high specificity and sensitivity. In the study, 150 to 200 TCR beta chains were listed as associated with cytomegalovirus. In vitro tests confirmed that a few of the cytomegalovirus-associated TCR beta chains recognize cytomegalovirus antigens. It was suggested by the authors that the approach could potentially be generalized to other disease states and immunological phenotypes. Subsequent analysis determined that TCRs grouped into clusters in the first cohort also showed a tendency toward co-occurrence across the roughly 110 validation repertoires, and approximately 94% of cluster scores exceeded 0. A later analysis lacked HLA typing for the validation cohort, so it scored co-occurrence in that cohort across all 110 or so repertoires. Most TCR sequences were observed very rarely across donors, whereas some public TCRs were present in many individuals.

Sample: PBMCs. The TCR was taken from a woman aged 18-29 years in good health and CMV-seronegative. This chain joins TRBV6-5 to TRBJ1-5; 10 bases in between match TRBD1. The DNA reads TGTGCCAGCAGCGGACAGGGGGTTAATCAGCCCCAGCATTTT. It translates to CASSGQGVNQPQHF.